The clone carrying this T cell receptor beta chain appeared a few times. Its specificity is not known. The V end was cut by 2 bases, the J end by 2 bases, with 9 bases between. Germline assignment: CDR1 SGHTA and CDR2 FQGNSA. There are 14 residues in the CDR3. This sample stems from a study of T cell repertoires in cytomegalovirus infection. Study at large: Used in the study were CMV epitopes, some recently identified and HLA-C-restricted, others well-studied and HLA-B-restricted. Study findings and constraints: Cumulative frequency of public TCR beta families picked out carriers of CMV plus the relevant HLA.

Each CDR3 protein is one row after TCRdb ran MiXCR on the reads. The table includes about 280,000 distinct CDR3 sequences, roughly 21% detected once. This chain joins TRBV7-2 and TRBJ1-2; TRBD1 is a possible D gene (6 bases). This material consisted of cultured PBMCs, taken from culture after CMV antigen stimulation. The TCR was taken from a human donor in good health (CMV status not recorded). Some clones in this sample may be carry-over from other donors' samples. The CDR3 nucleotides read TGTGCCAGCAGCTTACACAGGGACAACTATGGCTACACCTTC. Its translation is CASSLHRDNYGYTF.